Listed here are 14 T cell receptor beta chains from one sample, sequenced in a study of T cell repertoires in cytomegalovirus infection. MiXCR, run by TCRdb on the reads, gives a single entry per CDR3 protein. Of approximately 500,000 distinct CDR3 sequences in the sample, around 11% were seen once. Specimen: PBMCs. The origin of the receptors is a human donor in good health (CMV status not recorded). Some clones in this sample may be carry-over from other donors' samples.

This clonotype was seen ten or more times. The chain is built from TRBV7-6 and TRBJ2-7; 10 bases align to TRBD2. Germline lookup yields CDR1 SGHVS and CDR2 FNYEAQ. The CDR3 loop spans 18 amino acids. Losses at the gene ends were 3 bases for V and 5 bases for J; bases not matched to a gene: 16. CDR3 nucleotide sequence: TGTGCCAGCAGCTTTCTAGGAAGACGGACTAGCGGAATGGACGAGCAGTACTTC. Its protein is CASSFLGRRTSGMDEQYF. The full variable domain, its missing parts supplied by reference TRBV7-6 and TRBJ2-7, is GAGVSQSPRYKVTKRGQDVALRCDPISGHVSLYWYRQALGQGPEFLTYFNYEAQQDKSGLPNDRFSAERPEGSISTLTIQRTEQRDSAMYRCASSFLGRRTSGMDEQYFGPGTRLTVT.

The chain combines TRBV13 with TRBJ2-5, with 7 bases lining up with TRBD2. The CDR3 runs to 16 residues. CDR1 and CDR2 from the germline V gene are PRHDT and FYEKMQ (reference sequence). With 6 bases clipped from V and 1 base from J, the junction kept 11 bases outside the gene matches. CDR3 residues: CASSFGNLAVQETQYF. The CDR3 region has the DNA TGTGCCAGCAGTTTCGGAAACCTAGCGGTCCAAGAGACCCAGTACTTC.

The chain recombines TRBV18 with TRBJ1-2; 10 nucleotides align to TRBD1. This CDR3 is 15 amino acids long. Germline V CDR1 and CDR2: KGHSH, LQKENI. V gave up 2 bases and J gave up 1 base; unmatched junction bases: 1. In DNA, the CDR3 is TGTGCCAGCTCACCAGGGACAGGGGTTAACTATGGCTACACCTTC. Translating it yields CASSPGTGVNYGYTF.

On this clonotype itself: One base away lies a much larger clone, so this may be a sequencing read error. Because the CDR3 is missing its conserved closing phenylalanine or tryptophan, this is likely a read error. The chain links TRBV10-3 to TRBJ2-1; 9 bases match TRBD1. CDR1 and CDR2 from the germline V gene are ENHRY and SYGVKD. The J segment lost 5 bases and the V segment lost 6 bases, leaving 8 bases of the junction unmatched. The CDR3 loop spans 15 amino acids. The CDR3 protein is CAISLRDREDNEQFY. CDR3 in DNA: TGTGCCATCAGCCTACGGGACAGGGAGGACAATGAGCAGTTCTAC.

The chain joins TRBV9 to TRBJ1-1, with a possible D match to TRBD1 (6 bases). Germline V gene data show CDR1 as SGDLS and CDR2 as YYNGEE. The CDR3 spans 16 residues. Trimming took 3 bases from V and 5 from J, leaving 20 bases between them. The CDR3 region is CASSEHRQAPQTEAFF. The CDR3 DNA sequence: TGTGCCAGCAGCGAGCACCGACAGGCTCCCCAAACTGAAGCTTTCTTT. The complete variable domain, with remaining parts taken from reference TRBV9 and TRBJ1-1, reads DSGVTQTPKHLITATGQRVTLRCSPRSGDLSVYWYQQSLDQGLQFLIQYYNGEERAKGNILERFSAQQFPDLHSELNLSSLELGDSALYFCASSEHRQAPQTEAFFGQGTRLTVV.

This clonotype was recorded a few times. This chain connects TRBV7-9 to TRBJ2-2; TRBD2 might be the D (6 bases). The germline CDR1 and CDR2 sequences are SEHNR and FQNEAQ (reference sequence). The CDR3 contains 15 residues. V gave up 7 bases and J gave up 5 bases, with 17 bases separating them. Here the CDR3 reads CASNTGLLGTGELFF. The CDR3 nucleotides read TGTGCCAGCAACACGGGACTGCTGGGGACCGGGGAGCTGTTTTTT.

This clonotype was recorded at least ten times. The chain links TRBV27 to TRBJ1-2, with 10 bases fitting TRBD1. With V trimmed by 5 bases and J by 0 bases, 6 bases remained unmatched. In germline, CDR1 is MNHEY, CDR2 SMNVEV (reference sequence). This CDR3 region has 16 residues. CDR3 loop: CASSGTGALANYGYTF. In DNA, the CDR3 is TGTGCCAGCAGTGGGACAGGGGCCTTAGCTAACTATGGCTACACCTTC.

The table lists this clonotype with many counts. This sequence joins TRBV4-2 and TRBJ2-4; D is unclear. Per the germline V gene, CDR1 is LGHNA and CDR2 is YNFKEQ. The CDR3 consists of 15 residues. With 0 bases removed from V and 0 bases from J, the gap between germline ends came to 6 bases. The CDR3 here is CASSQETLAKNIQYF. DNA for the CDR3: TGTGCCAGCAGCCAAGAAACGTTAGCCAAAAACATTCAGTACTTC.

The chain employs TRBV10-3 and TRBJ1-2; D is ambiguous. CDR1 ENHRY and CDR2 SYGVKD come from the germline V gene. The CDR3 is 13 amino acids. V was shortened by 0 bases and J by 6 bases, with 8 bases between the two germline ends. The CDR3, as DNA: TGTGCCATCAGTGAGTCGCCATTAAATGGCTACACCTTC. It yields the protein CAISESPLNGYTF.

The sample holds many counts of this clonotype. The CDR3 DNA reads TGCAGTGCTGGGGGGGGGGGACCGAAGGCACCCCTCCACTTT. This gives the protein CSAGGGGPKAPLHF. The chain links TRBV20-1 to TRBJ1-6; D is perhaps TRBD1 (5 bases). The CDR3 contains 14 residues. V was pared by 5 bases and J by 11 bases, with 19 bases between. Germline V gives CDR1 DFQATT, CDR2 SNEGSKA (reference sequence).

This clonotype was picked up many times. This chain joins TRBV25-1 and TRBJ1-2; maybe TRBD1 (6 bases). There are 13 residues in the CDR3. Between the trimmed V and J ends, which lost 10 bases and 2 bases, there was a span of 14 bases. Germline V gene data show CDR1 as MGHDK and CDR2 as SYGVNS. The CDR3 loop reads CATKGDINYGYTF. The CDR3 DNA follows: TGTGCCACCAAAGGGGACATCAACTATGGCTACACCTTC.

This clonotype has only a few counts. This sequence joins TRBV2 and TRBJ2-7; the match to TRBD1 covers 9 bases. Germline V lookup: CDR1 SNHLY, CDR2 FYNNEI. V lost 8 bases, J lost 4 bases, and 12 bases stayed unmatched. The CDR3 length is 15 residues. CDR3 amino acids: CASDPSGTGQYEQYF. CDR3 bases: TGTGCCAGCGACCCCAGCGGGACAGGGCAATACGAGCAGTACTTC.

There are a few counts of this clonotype. CDR3 sequence: CASSLFEEETQYF. The DNA of the CDR3 is TGTGCCAGCAGCTTGTTTGAGGAGGAGACCCAGTACTTC. V and J are TRBV5-8 and TRBJ2-5; no reliable D call. V lost 1 base, J lost 5 bases, and 9 bases lay in between. The CDR3 totals 13 residues. Germline loops: CDR1 SGHTS, CDR2 YDEGEE.

This clonotype was recorded at least ten times. V gene TRBV3-1 combines with J gene TRBJ2-3; 8 nucleotides align to TRBD1. Germline CDR1 reads LGHDT; CDR2 reads YNNKEL (reference sequence). The length of the CDR3 is 16 residues. The ends lost 0 bases at V and 5 bases at J; junction bases unmatched: 7. The CDR3 reads CASSQDLDRAIDTQYF. CDR3 in DNA: TGTGCCAGCAGCCAAGACCTGGACAGGGCGATAGATACGCAGTATTTT.